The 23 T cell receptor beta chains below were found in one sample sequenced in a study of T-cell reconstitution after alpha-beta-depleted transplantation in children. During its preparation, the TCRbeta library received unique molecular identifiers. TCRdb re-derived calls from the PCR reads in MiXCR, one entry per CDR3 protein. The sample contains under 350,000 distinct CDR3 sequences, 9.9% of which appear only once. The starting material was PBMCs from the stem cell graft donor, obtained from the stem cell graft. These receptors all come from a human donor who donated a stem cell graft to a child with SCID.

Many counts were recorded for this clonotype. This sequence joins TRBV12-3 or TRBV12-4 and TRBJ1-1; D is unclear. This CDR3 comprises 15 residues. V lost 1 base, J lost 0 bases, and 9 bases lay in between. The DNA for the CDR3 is TGTGCCAGCAGTTTAGGGCCTAGAATGAACACTGAAGCTTTCTTT. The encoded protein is CASSLGPRMNTEAFF.

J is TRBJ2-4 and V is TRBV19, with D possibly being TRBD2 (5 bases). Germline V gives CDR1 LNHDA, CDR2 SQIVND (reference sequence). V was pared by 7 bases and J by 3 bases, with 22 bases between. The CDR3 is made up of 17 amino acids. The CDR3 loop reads CASTRALGPGVKNIQYF. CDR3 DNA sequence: TGTGCCAGTACTCGGGCACTAGGACCAGGAGTCAAAAACATTCAGTACTTC.

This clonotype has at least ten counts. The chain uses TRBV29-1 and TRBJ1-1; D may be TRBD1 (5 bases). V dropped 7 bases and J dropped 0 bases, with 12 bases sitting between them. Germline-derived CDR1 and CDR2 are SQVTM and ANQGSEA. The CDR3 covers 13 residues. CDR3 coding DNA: TGCAGCGGGACGGGACGTATGAACACTGAAGCTTTCTTT. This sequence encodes CSGTGRMNTEAFF.

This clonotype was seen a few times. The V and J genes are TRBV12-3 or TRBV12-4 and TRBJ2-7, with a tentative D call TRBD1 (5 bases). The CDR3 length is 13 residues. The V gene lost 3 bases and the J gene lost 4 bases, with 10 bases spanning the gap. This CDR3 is CASSFGGQYEQYF. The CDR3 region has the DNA TGTGCCAGCAGTTTTGGCGGACAATACGAGCAGTACTTC.

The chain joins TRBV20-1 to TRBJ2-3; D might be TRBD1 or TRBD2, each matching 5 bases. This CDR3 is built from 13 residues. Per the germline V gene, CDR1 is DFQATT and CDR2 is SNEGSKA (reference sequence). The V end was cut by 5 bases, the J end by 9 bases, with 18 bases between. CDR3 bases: TGCAGTGCTTCTGTACCGGGGCCCAAAACGCAGTATTTT. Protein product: CSASVPGPKTQYF.

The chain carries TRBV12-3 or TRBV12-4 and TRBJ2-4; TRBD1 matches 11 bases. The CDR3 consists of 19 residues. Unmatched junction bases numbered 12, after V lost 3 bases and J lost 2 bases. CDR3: CASSFSNTGTGGTKNIQYF. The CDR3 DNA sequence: TGTGCCAGCAGTTTTTCTAACACCGGGACAGGGGGAACCAAAAACATTCAGTACTTC.

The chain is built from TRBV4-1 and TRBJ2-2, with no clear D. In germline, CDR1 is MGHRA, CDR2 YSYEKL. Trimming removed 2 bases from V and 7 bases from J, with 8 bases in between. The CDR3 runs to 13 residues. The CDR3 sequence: CASSQQTRGELFF. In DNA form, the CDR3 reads TGCGCCAGCAGCCAACAAACACGCGGGGAGCTGTTTTTT.

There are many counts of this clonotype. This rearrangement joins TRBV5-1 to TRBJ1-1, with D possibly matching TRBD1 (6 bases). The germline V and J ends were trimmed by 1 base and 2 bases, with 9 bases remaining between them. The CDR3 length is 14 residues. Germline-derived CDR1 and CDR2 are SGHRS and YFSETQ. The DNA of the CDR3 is TGCGCCAGCAGCTTGTTGGGGGGCAACACTGAAGCTTTCTTT. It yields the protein CASSLLGGNTEAFF.

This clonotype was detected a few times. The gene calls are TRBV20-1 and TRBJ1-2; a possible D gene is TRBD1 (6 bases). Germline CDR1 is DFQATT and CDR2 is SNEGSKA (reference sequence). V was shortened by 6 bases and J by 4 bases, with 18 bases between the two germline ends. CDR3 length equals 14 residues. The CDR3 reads CSAENQGSGYGYTF. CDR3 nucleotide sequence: TGCAGTGCAGAAAACCAGGGGTCTGGCTATGGCTACACCTTC.

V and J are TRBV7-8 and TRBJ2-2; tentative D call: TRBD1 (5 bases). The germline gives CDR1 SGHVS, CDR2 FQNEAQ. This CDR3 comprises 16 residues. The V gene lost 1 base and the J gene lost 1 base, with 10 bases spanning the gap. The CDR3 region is CASSLVFGQNTGELFF. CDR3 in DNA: TGTGCCAGCAGCTTAGTTTTCGGACAGAACACCGGGGAGCTGTTTTTT.

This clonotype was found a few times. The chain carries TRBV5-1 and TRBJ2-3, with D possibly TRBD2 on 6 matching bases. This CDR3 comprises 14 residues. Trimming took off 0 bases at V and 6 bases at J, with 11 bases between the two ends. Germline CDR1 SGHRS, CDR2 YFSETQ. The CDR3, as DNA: TGCGCCAGCAGCTTGGAGGAGGGCAGCGATACGCAGTATTTT. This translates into CASSLEEGSDTQYF.

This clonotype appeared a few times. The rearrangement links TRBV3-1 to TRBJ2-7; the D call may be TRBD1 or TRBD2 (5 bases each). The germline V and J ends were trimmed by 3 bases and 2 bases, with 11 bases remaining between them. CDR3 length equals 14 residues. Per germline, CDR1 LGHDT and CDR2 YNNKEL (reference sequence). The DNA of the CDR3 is TGTGCCAGCAGCCAGGGACGGTTGACCTACGAGCAGTACTTC. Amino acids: CASSQGRLTYEQYF.

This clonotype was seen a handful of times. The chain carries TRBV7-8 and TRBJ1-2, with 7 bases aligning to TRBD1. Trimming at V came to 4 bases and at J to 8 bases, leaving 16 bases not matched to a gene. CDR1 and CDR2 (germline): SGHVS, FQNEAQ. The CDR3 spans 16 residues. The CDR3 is CASSSSPGGQISGYTF. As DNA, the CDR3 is TGTGCCAGCAGCTCGAGCCCGGGGGGACAGATAAGCGGCTACACCTTC.

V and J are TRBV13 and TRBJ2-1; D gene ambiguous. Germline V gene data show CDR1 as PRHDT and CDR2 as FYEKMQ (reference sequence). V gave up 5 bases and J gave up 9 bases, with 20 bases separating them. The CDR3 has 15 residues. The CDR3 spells CASSPALVAPSEQFF. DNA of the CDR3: TGTGCCAGCAGCCCCGCTCTGGTTGCCCCGAGTGAGCAGTTCTTC.

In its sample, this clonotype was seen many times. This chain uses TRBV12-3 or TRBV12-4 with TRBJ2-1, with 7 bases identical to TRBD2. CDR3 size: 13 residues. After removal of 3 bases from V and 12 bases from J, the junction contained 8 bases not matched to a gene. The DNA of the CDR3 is TGTGCCAGCAGTTTGCAATCGGGGGGACGGCAGTTCTTC. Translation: CASSLQSGGRQFF.

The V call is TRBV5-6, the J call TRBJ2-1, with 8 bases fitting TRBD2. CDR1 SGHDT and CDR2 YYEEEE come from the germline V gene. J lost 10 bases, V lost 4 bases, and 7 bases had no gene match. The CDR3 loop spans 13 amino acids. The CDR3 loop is CASSTLAVGEQFF. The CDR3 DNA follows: TGTGCCAGCAGCACACTAGCGGTTGGGGAGCAGTTCTTC.

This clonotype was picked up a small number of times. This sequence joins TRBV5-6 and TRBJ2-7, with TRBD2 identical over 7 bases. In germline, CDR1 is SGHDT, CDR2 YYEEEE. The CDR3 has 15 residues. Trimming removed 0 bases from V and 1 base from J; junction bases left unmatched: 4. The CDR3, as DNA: TGTGCCAGCAGCTTGGGGCGGGAGATTTCCTACGAGCAGTACTTC. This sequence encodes CASSLGREISYEQYF. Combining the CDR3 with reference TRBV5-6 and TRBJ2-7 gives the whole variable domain DAGVTQSPTHLIKTRGQQVTLRCSPKSGHDTVSWYQQALGQGPQFIFQYYEEEERQRGNFPDRFSGHQFPNYSSELNVNALLLGDSALYLCASSLGREISYEQYFGPGTRLTVT.

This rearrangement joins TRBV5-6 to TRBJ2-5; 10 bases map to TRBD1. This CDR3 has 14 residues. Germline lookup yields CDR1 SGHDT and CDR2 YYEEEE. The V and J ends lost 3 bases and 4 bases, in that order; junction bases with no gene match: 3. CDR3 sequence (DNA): TGTGCCAGCAGCTGGGGACAGGGGATAGAGACCCAGTACTTC. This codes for CASSWGQGIETQYF.

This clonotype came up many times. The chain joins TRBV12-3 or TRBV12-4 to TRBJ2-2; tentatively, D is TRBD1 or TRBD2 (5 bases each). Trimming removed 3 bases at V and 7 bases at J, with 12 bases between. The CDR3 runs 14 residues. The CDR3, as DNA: TGTGCCAGCAGTTTGACCCAGGGAGTCGGGGAGCTGTTTTTT. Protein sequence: CASSLTQGVGELFF.

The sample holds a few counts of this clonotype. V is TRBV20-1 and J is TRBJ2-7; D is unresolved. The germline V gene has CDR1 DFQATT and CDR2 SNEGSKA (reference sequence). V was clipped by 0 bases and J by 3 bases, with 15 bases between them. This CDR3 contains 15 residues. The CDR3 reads CSARDNRGRLYEQYF. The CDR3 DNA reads TGCAGTGCTAGAGATAATCGCGGAAGACTCTACGAGCAGTACTTC.

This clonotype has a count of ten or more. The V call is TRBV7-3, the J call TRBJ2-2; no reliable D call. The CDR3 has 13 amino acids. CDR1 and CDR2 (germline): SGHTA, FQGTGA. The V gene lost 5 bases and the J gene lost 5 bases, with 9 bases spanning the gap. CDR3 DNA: TGTGCCAGCAGCCCCCGGAGAACCGGGGAGCTGTTTTTT. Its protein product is CASSPRRTGELFF.

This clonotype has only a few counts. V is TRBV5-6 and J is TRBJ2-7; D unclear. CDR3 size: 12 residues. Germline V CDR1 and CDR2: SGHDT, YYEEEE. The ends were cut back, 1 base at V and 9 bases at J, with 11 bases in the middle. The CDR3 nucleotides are TGTGCCAGCAGCTTGACTAATTCGGGGCAGTACTTC. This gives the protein CASSLTNSGQYF.

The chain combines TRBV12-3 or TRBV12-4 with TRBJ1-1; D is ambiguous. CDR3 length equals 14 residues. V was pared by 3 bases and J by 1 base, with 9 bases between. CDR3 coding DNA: TGTGCCAGCAGTTTGGCGACATCGAACACTGAAGCTTTCTTT. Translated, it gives CASSLATSNTEAFF.